Listed below are T cell receptor beta chains from one sample, sequenced in a study of cytomegalovirus exposure and HLA in healthy donors. Data came from immunoSEQ multiplex PCR; TCRdb stores just in-frame clones and leaves some out. The top ten hold around 5.9% of the sample, which has about 47,000 clones, about 72% seen once. Specimen: PBMCs. The receptors come from a man in his thirties or forties in good health and CMV-seronegative. The CDR3 runs from the conserved cysteine through the conserved F or W. The order of the fields is CDR3 length, J gene, D gene, clone size, V gene, CDR3 DNA, CDR3 protein. D genes are given only for firm matches. Clone size is given for some rows only: seen once, a few or many times, or a class if the clone is expanded.

18 | TRBJ1-4 | . | few | TRBV5-1 | TGCGCCAGCAGCTTGGACTCTCCTTCGGGGGCAACTAATGAAAAACTGTTTTTT | CASSLDSPSGATNEKLFF
14 | TRBJ1-2 | TRBD1 | . | TRBV7-9 | TGTGCCAGCAGCCCCCCCGGGACAGGGCACGGCTACACCTTC | CASSPPGTGHGYTF
15 | TRBJ2-7 | TRBD2 | . | TRBV6-6 | TGTGCCAGCAGACGGACTAGCGAGCTTTCCTATGAGCAGTACTTC | CASRRTSELSYEQYF
16 | TRBJ2-5 | . | once | TRBV21-1 | TGTGCCAGCAGCAAAGAAAATGACAGGATGGTCGAGACCCAGTACTTC | CASSKENDRMVETQYF
15 | TRBJ1-1 | . | . | TRBV6-5 | TGTGCCAGCAGTCCCCACTCGACAGGGAACACTGAAGCTTTCTTT | CASSPHSTGNTEAFF
18 | TRBJ2-1 | TRBD2 | once | TRBV5-4 | TGTGCCAGCAGCTTGGGGCTAGCGGGAGCCCAATCTTACAATGAGCAGTTCTTC | CASSLGLAGAQSYNEQFF
14 | TRBJ1-5 | TRBD1 | . | TRBV6-5 | TGTGCCAGCAGTTACGACAGGGTGCCTCAGCCCCAGCATTTT | CASSYDRVPQPQHF
19 | TRBJ2-6 | TRBD2 | . | TRBV5-8 | TGTGCCAGCAGCTTGGTTCTAGCGGGACCGTACTCTGGGGCCAACGTCCTGACTTTC | CASSLVLAGPYSGANVLTF
13 | TRBJ1-3 | TRBD1 | . | TRBV6-5 | TGTGCCACCCGACAGGGTCATGTTGGCACCATATATTTT | CATRQGHVGTIYF
14 | TRBJ2-5 | . | . | TRBV7-9 | TGTGCCAGCAGCCCGGGCAGGGGATATGAGACCCAGTACTTC | CASSPGRGYETQYF
16 | TRBJ2-3 | TRBD1 | . | TRBV29-1 | TGCAGCGCCAATGCTAGGACAGGGCCAAGCACAGATACGCAGTATTTT | CSANARTGPSTDTQYF
15 | TRBJ1-1 | TRBD1 | . | TRBV16 | TGTGCCAGCAGCCAATCCGGGACAGGGGGCACTGAAGCTTTCTTT | CASSQSGTGGTEAFF
15 | TRBJ1-2 | TRBD1 | . | TRBV5-1 | TGCGCCAGCAGCGGGACAGGGGGCTCGGGCTATGGCTACACCTTC | CASSGTGGSGYGYTF
14 | TRBJ1-2 | TRBD1 | . | TRBV6-1 | TGTGCCAGCAGACAACAGGGGGCCAGCTATGGCTACACCTTC | CASRQQGASYGYTF
14 | TRBJ1-3 | . | once | TRBV7-8 | TGTGCCAGCAGCACAGGGACGACTGGAAACACCATATATTTT | CASSTGTTGNTIYF
15 | TRBJ2-6 | . | . | TRBV6-1 | TGTGCCACCTTCTCAATCAGCTCTGGGGCCAACGTCCTGACTTTC | CATFSISSGANVLTF
14 | TRBJ2-7 | . | . | TRBV27 | TGTGCCAGCAGGCCCTGGGCAGGTACCTACGAGCAGTACTTC | CASRPWAGTYEQYF
15 | TRBJ2-7 | TRBD2 | few | TRBV6-1 | TGTGCCAGCAGTGAAAGGACTAGCGGGAGTTACGAGCAGTACTTC | CASSERTSGSYEQYF
15 | TRBJ2-1 | . | . | TRBV12-5 | TGTGCTAGTGGCGCGTCCGGGACAAGTGGTAGAGAAATCTTCTTC | CASGASGTSGREIFF
11 | TRBJ1-2 | . | . | TRBV6-6 | TGTGCCAGCTTTAAGGGGAACGGCTACACCTTC | CASFKGNGYTF
17 | TRBJ2-7 | TRBD2 | . | TRBV11-2 | TGTGCCAGCAGCCCCCACCCGCGGACTAGCGGGAAATACGAGCAGTACTTC | CASSPHPRTSGKYEQYF
15 | TRBJ2-7 | TRBD1 | . | TRBV5-1 | TGCGCCAGCAGCATGGGACAGGGACTCTCCTACGAGCAGTACTTC | CASSMGQGLSYEQYF
14 | TRBJ2-2 | . | . | TRBV10-1 | TGCGCCAGCAGTTCCACAGGGCGGACCGGGGAGCTGTTTTTT | CASSSTGRTGELFF
16 | TRBJ2-1 | TRBD2 | . | TRBV4-1 | TGCGCCAGCAGCCAAGATCCCGCTAGCGGGTACAATGAGCAGTTCTTC | CASSQDPASGYNEQFF
16 | TRBJ2-2 | TRBD2 | few | TRBV7-9 | TGTGCCAGCAGCCCCTGGGCTAGCGGGGGGACCGGGGAGCTGTTTTTT | CASSPWASGGTGELFF
14 | TRBJ1-1 | . | . | TRBV6-5 | TGTGCCAGCAGAATGGGGCGGAAGAACACTGAAGCTTTCTTT | CASRMGRKNTEAFF
15 | TRBJ2-7 | . | few | TRBV5-4 | TGTGCCAGCAGCAAAGCCGGGACTGGCACCTACGAGCAGTACTTC | CASSKAGTGTYEQYF
15 | TRBJ1-1 | . | . | TRBV9 | TGTGCCAGCAGCGTAGGGTCAGGGTGGGACACTGAAGCTTTCTTT | CASSVGSGWDTEAFF
18 | TRBJ2-5 | . | . | TRBV7-8 | TGTGCCAGCAGCCCCAGACCTCCTAGGACAGCCAAACAAGAGACCCAGTACTTC | CASSPRPPRTAKQETQYF
14 | TRBJ2-5 | . | once | TRBV5-6 | TGTGCCAGCAGCCGTAACATATACCAAGAGACCCAGTACTTC | CASSRNIYQETQYF
17 | TRBJ1-2 | . | . | TRBV27 | TGTGCCAGCAGCCAACAAACTCCGACAGACTTTAACTATGGCTACACCTTC | CASSQQTPTDFNYGYTF
15 | TRBJ2-3 | TRBD2 | . | TRBV6-1 | TGTGCCAGCAGTAGACTAGCGGGGAGCACAGATACGCAGTATTTT | CASSRLAGSTDTQYF
16 | TRBJ2-4 | TRBD2 | . | TRBV7-9 | TGTGCCAGCAGCTTTTATCGGACTAGCGGGAGGAACATTCAGTACTTC | CASSFYRTSGRNIQYF
14 | TRBJ2-7 | . | . | TRBV6-6 | TGTGCCAGCAGTTACTCGAGGGTTTACAACGAGCAGTACTTC | CASSYSRVYNEQYF
15 | TRBJ2-5 | TRBD1 | . | TRBV7-7 | TGTGCCAGCAGCTTTGGGACAGGGATTGGAGAGACCCAGTACTTC | CASSFGTGIGETQYF
17 | TRBJ2-7 | . | . | TRBV27 | TGTGCCAGCAGTTTATTTTCCCGGCGGCCCGGGGGATACGAGCAGTACTTC | CASSLFSRRPGGYEQYF
14 | TRBJ2-2 | . | . | TRBV30 | TGTGCCTGGAGTCGCGACAGCAACACCGGGGAGCTGTTTTTT | CAWSRDSNTGELFF
14 | TRBJ2-1 | TRBD2 | few | TRBV5-1 | TGCGCCAGCGGACTAGCGGGAGGTACGAATGAGCAGTTCTTC | CASGLAGGTNEQFF
14 | TRBJ2-7 | TRBD2 | once | TRBV5-4 | TGTGCCAGCAGCTGGGGACTAGCGGGAGTCGAGCAGTACTTC | CASSWGLAGVEQYF
14 | TRBJ2-1 | TRBD1 | . | TRBV5-1 | TGCGCCAGCAGTAAGGGGACAGGGCACAATGAGCAGTTCTTC | CASSKGTGHNEQFF